The 24 T cell receptor beta chains below all came from one sample that was sequenced in a study of T cell repertoires in cytomegalovirus infection. TCRdb analysed the reads with MiXCR anew, one entry per CDR3 protein. The table has approximately 1,000,000 distinct CDR3 sequences, around 32% seen once. Antigens of these TCRs are unknown. Here the sequenced sample was cultured CD8+ T cells from PBMCs, taken from culture after CMV antigen stimulation. The receptor set was obtained from a human donor in good health (CMV status not recorded). Some clones in this sample may be carry-over from other donors' samples.

This clonotype was seen more than once but under ten times. This chain uses TRBV14 with TRBJ1-1; D perhaps matches TRBD1 (5 bases). The V end lost 3 bases, the J end lost 6 bases, and 17 bases lay between the germline ends. The CDR3 runs 15 residues. CDR1 and CDR2 (germline): SGHDN, FVKESK. For the CDR3, the DNA is TGTGCCAGCAGCCATAGCCGGGGCAAAGGGGCTGAAGCTTTCTTT. Its protein product is CASSHSRGKGAEAFF.

In this sample, this clonotype turned up a few times. The chain employs TRBV20-1 and TRBJ2-5; 13 nucleotides match TRBD2. The germline V gene has CDR1 DFQATT and CDR2 SNEGSKA (reference sequence). The V and J ends lost 1 base and 3 bases, in that order; junction bases with no gene match: 14. This CDR3 contains 19 residues. The DNA for the CDR3 is TGCAGTGCTAGAGGTTTTCATCTCTCGACTAGCGGGGGGAAAGAGACCCAGTACTTC. Translating gives CSARGFHLSTSGGKETQYF.

The table lists this clonotype with many counts. The chain couples TRBV7-2 to TRBJ1-2; D not resolved. The CDR3 sequence is 16 residues long. Germline CDR1 and CDR2: SGHTA and FQGNSA. The V end was cut by 1 base, the J end by 2 bases, with 14 bases between. The CDR3 DNA sequence: TGTGCCAGCAGCTTAGGATTGGGCCGCCGCAACTATGGCTACACCTTC. Translating gives CASSLGLGRRNYGYTF.

This clonotype was seen a few times. This chain connects TRBV7-6 to TRBJ2-5, with D possibly being TRBD1 (6 bases). With 1 base removed from V and 1 base from J, the gap between germline ends came to 13 bases. The CDR3 runs to 16 residues. CDR1 is SGHVS, CDR2 FNYEAQ, per germline. Here the CDR3 reads CASSLDGDKPQETQYF. The CDR3 bases are TGTGCCAGCAGCTTAGACGGGGACAAACCCCAAGAGACCCAGTACTTC.

The chain carries TRBV12-3 or TRBV12-4 and TRBJ1-1; D gene ambiguous. The CDR3 loop spans 11 amino acids. The V end was cut by 1 base, the J end by 11 bases, with 8 bases between. The CDR3 nucleotides read TGTGCCAGCAGTTTAGACTCAAGGGCTTTCTTT. Its protein is CASSLDSRAFF.

The sample holds many counts of this clonotype. The chain joins TRBV7-2 to TRBJ2-1, with D perhaps TRBD2 (5 bases). Germline V gene sequence: CDR1 SGHTA, CDR2 FQGNSA. CDR3 length: 14 amino acids. V shed 5 bases and J shed 2 bases, with 10 bases lying between them. CDR3 nucleotide sequence: TGTGCCAGCAGCCGAGGGAACGCCTACAATGAGCAGTTCTTC. This sequence encodes CASSRGNAYNEQFF. Together with reference TRBV7-2 and TRBJ2-1, the CDR3 gives the full variable domain: GAGVSQSPSNKVTEKGKDVELRCDPISGHTALYWYRQSLGQGLEFLIYFQGNSAPDKSGLPSDRFSAERTGGSVSTLTIQRTQQEDSAVYLCASSRGNAYNEQFFGPGTRLTVL.

The CDR3: CASSIDLQGHLNEQFF. The CDR3 DNA sequence: TGTGCCAGTAGTATAGATCTGCAGGGTCACCTCAATGAGCAGTTCTTC. The chain uses TRBV19 and TRBJ2-1; TRBD1 is a possible D gene (5 bases). Trimming shortened V by 0 bases and J by 6 bases, and 15 bases separated the two germline ends. CDR3 length equals 16 residues. The germline V gene has CDR1 LNHDA and CDR2 SQIVND (reference sequence).

On this clonotype: This sequence may be a read error, since a much larger clone differs from it by one base. This chain connects TRBV9 to TRBJ1-1, with D possibly being TRBD1 (5 bases). The germline gives CDR1 SGDLS, CDR2 YYNGEE. The length of the CDR3 is 17 residues. The V gene lost 4 bases and the J gene lost 10 bases, with 29 bases spanning the gap. The DNA of the CDR3 is TGTGCCAGCAGCCCGTTTTTTACGGGGGATCGATTTGATGTAGCTTTCTTT. It specifies CASSPFFTGDRFDVAFF.

Points on this clonotype: One base away lies a much larger clone, so this may be a sequencing read error. V gene TRBV12-3 or TRBV12-4 combines with J gene TRBJ2-1; 9 positions match TRBD1. CDR3 size: 15 residues. CDR3 sequence (DNA): TGTGCCAACAGTACGGGGACAGGGCCGTACAATGAGCAGTTCTTC. Amino acid sequence: CANSTGTGPYNEQFF.

The genes are TRBV6-2 or TRBV6-3 and TRBJ1-2, with D possibly TRBD1 on 5 matching bases. The germline V gene has CDR1 MNHEY and CDR2 SVGEGT. V lost 2 bases to trimming and J lost 8 bases, with 12 bases between them. The CDR3 has 13 amino acids. CDR3 loop: CASSYPRDSGYTF. For the CDR3, the DNA is TGTGCCAGCAGTTACCCACGAGACAGCGGCTACACCTTC.

The V and J genes are TRBV19 and TRBJ2-2; D remains unclear. From germline, CDR1 is LNHDA and CDR2 SQIVND (reference sequence). The CDR3 is 12 residues long. V was pared by 7 bases and J by 3 bases, with 6 bases between. CDR3 protein: CASIVDTGELFF. CDR3 DNA sequence: TGTGCCAGTATTGTTGACACCGGGGAGCTGTTTTTT.

This clonotype turned up a few times. This chain joins TRBV10-3 and TRBJ2-5, with no clear D. In germline, CDR1 is ENHRY, CDR2 SYGVKD. Deletions cut 6 bases from V and 5 bases from J, with 22 bases between. The CDR3 is 16 residues long. CDR3 amino acids: CAISLLRWGLGETQYF. For the CDR3, the DNA is TGTGCCATCAGCCTTCTACGTTGGGGTTTGGGGGAGACCCAGTACTTC.

This clonotype showed up just a few times. This rearrangement joins TRBV2 to TRBJ2-1; 10 bases are a match to TRBD2. The J segment lost 8 bases and the V segment lost 6 bases, leaving 10 bases of the junction unmatched. The CDR3 runs 15 residues. Germline V CDR1 and CDR2: SNHLY, FYNNEI. CDR3 protein: CASRLSGGAFHEQFF. DNA for the CDR3: TGTGCCAGCAGGTTAAGCGGGGGGGCTTTCCATGAGCAGTTCTTC.

In its sample, this clonotype was seen a few times. The chain joins TRBV7-2 to TRBJ1-6; D not resolved. The CDR3 is 17 residues long. The V end lost 5 bases, the J end lost 10 bases, and 24 bases lay between the germline ends. Germline V gene data show CDR1 as SGHTA and CDR2 as FQGNSA. The CDR3 is CASSPHKGPSFISPLHF. The CDR3 DNA is TGTGCCAGCAGCCCACACAAAGGCCCATCCTTTATATCACCCCTCCACTTT. Based on the CDR3 plus reference TRBV7-2 and TRBJ1-6, the full variable domain is GAGVSQSPSNKVTEKGKDVELRCDPISGHTALYWYRQSLGQGLEFLIYFQGNSAPDKSGLPSDRFSAERTGGSVSTLTIQRTQQEDSAVYLCASSPHKGPSFISPLHFGNGTRLTVT.

This clonotype has more than one count but fewer than ten. The J gene is TRBJ1-5, the V gene TRBV6-2 or TRBV6-3, with 9 bases lining up with TRBD1. From germline, CDR1 is MNHEY and CDR2 SVGEGT. The V segment lost 10 bases and the J segment 9 bases; nucleotides outside the gene matches: 16. This CDR3 is built from 15 residues. The CDR3 bases are TGTGCCATTTCCGGGACAGGGACCTTTGGGCGGCCCCAGCATTTT. Amino acid sequence: CAISGTGTFGRPQHF.

The chain joins TRBV4-3 to TRBJ1-1; 12 bases are shared with TRBD1. The CDR3 has 15 residues. Germline CDR1 and CDR2: LGHNA and YSLEER. J was trimmed by 4 bases and V by 4 bases; bases with no gene match: 4. The CDR3 spells CASSPGTGGTTEAFF. In nucleotides, the CDR3 is TGCGCCAGCAGCCCCGGGACAGGGGGCACCACTGAAGCTTTCTTT.

This clonotype was found many times. This rearrangement joins TRBV12-3 or TRBV12-4 to TRBJ1-1; 8 bases map to TRBD1. Germline trimming cut 1 base from V and 7 bases from J; bases unmatched to any gene: 8. This CDR3 comprises 15 residues. The chain's CDR3 is CASSLVPGGVGEAFF. In DNA, the CDR3 is TGTGCCAGCAGTTTAGTACCAGGGGGCGTGGGTGAAGCTTTCTTT.

This clonotype turned up a few times. V is TRBV27 and J is TRBJ1-1, with D possibly being TRBD1 (5 bases). From germline, CDR1 is MNHEY and CDR2 SMNVEV (reference sequence). The CDR3 has 16 amino acids. Between the trimmed V and J ends, which lost 5 bases and 11 bases, there was a span of 27 bases. CDR3 in amino acids: CASSNIGSTDEQVAFF. In nucleotides, the CDR3 is TGTGCCAGCAGTAATATCGGGTCAACCGATGAACAGGTGGCTTTCTTT.

This clonotype was found a few times. The chain joins TRBV9 to TRBJ2-1, with D unresolved. The CDR3 runs 15 residues. The V end lost 0 bases, the J end lost 2 bases, and 9 bases lay between the germline ends. Per germline, CDR1 SGDLS and CDR2 YYNGEE. The CDR3 sequence: CASSVGSLPYNEQFF. CDR3 nucleotide sequence: TGTGCCAGCAGCGTAGGTTCTCTTCCCTACAATGAGCAGTTCTTC.

This clonotype has a handful of counts. This chain joins TRBV6-6 and TRBJ2-7; a weak D match, TRBD1 (5 bases). Trimming cost V 8 bases and J 1 base, with 21 bases left between them. This CDR3 contains 16 residues. Germline CDR1 is MNHNY and CDR2 is SVGAGI (reference sequence). The CDR3 spells CASALAHGPGSYEQYV. The CDR3 DNA follows: TGTGCCAGCGCCCTCGCCCACGGACCAGGGTCCTACGAGCAGTACGTC.

A remark on this clonotype: Just one base apart from a much larger clone, this may be a read error. The V and J genes are TRBV12-3 or TRBV12-4 and TRBJ1-1; D might be TRBD1 (5 bases). This CDR3 is built from 17 residues. This CDR3 is CASRLEGSGGWGVKAFF. In DNA, the CDR3 is TGTGCCAGCCGTTTAGAGGGTAGTGGGGGGTGGGGGGTTAAGGCTTTCTTT.

This clonotype was recorded many times. V usage is TRBV7-6 and J usage is TRBJ1-1; 8 positions match TRBD1. This CDR3 is 16 amino acids long. J was trimmed by 4 bases and V by 1 base; bases with no gene match: 8. Per the germline V gene, CDR1 is SGHVS and CDR2 is FNYEAQ. The CDR3 region is CASSLGQGAAFTEAFF. The CDR3 DNA sequence: TGTGCCAGCAGCTTAGGGCAGGGGGCCGCCTTCACTGAAGCTTTCTTT.

The V call is TRBV10-2, the J call TRBJ2-3; weak D call: TRBD2 (5 bases). V was clipped by 0 bases and J by 0 bases, with 10 bases between them. This CDR3 is built from 16 residues. Germline CDR1 and CDR2: WSHSY and SAAADI. The CDR3 sequence is CASSESWEKSTDTQYF. The CDR3 coding sequence is TGCGCCAGCAGTGAGTCGTGGGAGAAAAGCACAGATACGCAGTATTTT.

V and J are TRBV10-3 and TRBJ1-1; D ambiguous. From germline, CDR1 is ENHRY and CDR2 SYGVKD. The CDR3 covers 13 residues. The ends were cut back, 5 bases at V and 4 bases at J, with 11 bases in the middle. CDR3 loop: CAISPGHPTEAFF. The CDR3 DNA is TGTGCCATCAGTCCGGGTCACCCCACTGAAGCTTTCTTT.